This T cell receptor beta chain is from a study of cytomegalovirus exposure and HLA in healthy donors. Study-wide results and caveats: In a later analysis, a genetic analysis reported fewer productive-TCR N-insertions in an Asian-associated ancestry cluster than the cohort average. Researchers reported that three CMV-associated chains were confirmed in vitro as CMV antigen-specific.

Germline V CDR1 and CDR2: MNHEY, SMNVEV (reference sequence). V was shortened by 6 bases and J by 3 bases, with 10 bases between the two germline ends. The CDR3 runs 13 residues. As to this clone: Its antigen is unknown.

60 Vbeta and 13 Jbeta primers were used in PCR. Here immunoSEQ multiplex PCR was the method, and the copy in TCRdb shows in-frame clones only, minus some. Of tens of thousands of clones listed, 45% to 70% are singletons. The chain has TRBV27 and TRBJ2-3, with D uncertain. The sequence came from a human donor in good health. Sample: PBMCs. CDR3: CASSQFPTDTQYF. CDR3 sequence (DNA): TGTGCCAGCAGCCAGTTTCCAACAGATACGCAGTATTTT.